These T cell receptor beta chains were read from a single sample in a study of cytomegalovirus exposure and HLA in healthy donors. Clones were sequenced by immunoSEQ multiplex PCR, and TCRdb holds only the in-frame ones, with some missing. Here the sample spans around 200,000 clones, around 85% being singletons. The specimen sequenced was PBMCs. Receptors originate from a man aged 45-65 years in good health and CMV-seronegative. Each CDR3 is given with its conserved first and last residue. D genes are given only for firm matches. Only part of the rows carry a size: once, few, many, or a class if the clone is expanded.

D gene | J gene | clone size | CDR3 length | V gene | CDR3 protein | CDR3 DNA
- | TRBJ1-6 | - | 19 | TRBV27 | CASSMVIRQPSSYNSPLHF | TGTGCCAGCAGTATGGTAATTCGACAGCCGAGCTCCTATAATTCACCCCTCCACTTT
- | TRBJ2-3 | few | 16 | TRBV19 | CASSIAAGTSTDTQYF | TGTGCCAGTAGTATCGCGGCAGGGACTAGCACAGATACGCAGTATTTT
- | TRBJ1-6 | - | 16 | TRBV6-5 | CASSYSPMRGQSPLHF | TGTGCCAGCAGTTACTCCCCGATGAGGGGACAATCACCCCTCCACTTT
- | TRBJ2-7 | - | 16 | TRBV27 | CASSFIPGGPTYEQYF | TGTGCCAGCAGTTTTATTCCTGGCGGGCCTACCTACGAGCAGTACTTC
TRBD1 | TRBJ2-5 | - | 15 | TRBV19 | CASSMGTGGRETQYF | TGTGCCAGTAGTATGGGGACAGGGGGGCGAGAGACCCAGTACTTC
- | TRBJ2-7 | few | 13 | TRBV7-9 | CASSLERTYEQYF | TGTGCCAGCAGCTTAGAGCGGACCTACGAGCAGTACTTC
TRBD2 | TRBJ2-7 | few | 16 | TRBV5-1 | CASSLGTSGSGLEQYF | TGCGCCAGCAGCTTGGGGACTAGCGGGAGTGGTCTCGAGCAGTACTTC
- | TRBJ1-1 | - | 13 | TRBV6-1 | CASSTTGTTEAFF | TGTGCCAGCAGTACTACAGGGACCACTGAAGCTTTCTTT
TRBD1 | TRBJ2-1 | - | 14 | TRBV5-1 | CASRRQGAYNEQFF | TGCGCCAGCAGACGTCAGGGGGCCTACAATGAGCAGTTCTTC
TRBD1 | TRBJ1-4 | - | 17 | TRBV28 | CASSFWTGGSTNEKLFF | TGTGCCAGCAGTTTTTGGACAGGGGGATCGACTAATGAAAAACTGTTTTTT
TRBD2 | TRBJ2-1 | - | 14 | TRBV30 | CAWSPSGRTNEQFF | TGTGCCTGGAGTCCGAGCGGGAGGACCAATGAGCAGTTCTTC
- | TRBJ2-1 | - | 15 | TRBV6-5 | CASSFTSGLTDEQFF | TGTGCCAGCAGCTTCACCTCGGGACTTACCGATGAGCAGTTCTTC
TRBD2 | TRBJ2-1 | - | 15 | TRBV27 | CASSLTGGPYNEQFF | TGTGCCAGCAGTTTAACGGGAGGGCCCTACAATGAGCAGTTCTTC
- | TRBJ2-7 | - | 13 | TRBV27 | CASSSRSSYEQYF | TGTGCCAGCAGTTCCCGGTCTTCCTACGAGCAGTACTTC
TRBD1 | TRBJ2-1 | - | 15 | TRBV25-1 | CASSDRDRGLHEQFF | TGTGCCAGCAGTGACCGGGACAGGGGGCTCCATGAGCAGTTCTTC
- | TRBJ1-4 | - | 16 | TRBV18 | CASSPNAPPTNEKLFF | TGTGCCAGCTCACCCAACGCGCCCCCCACTAATGAAAAACTGTTTTTT
- | TRBJ2-5 | - | 14 | TRBV5-1 | CASSPKNRRETQYF | TGCGCCAGCAGCCCAAAGAACAGGAGAGAGACCCAGTACTTC
TRBD1 | TRBJ2-4 | - | 16 | TRBV5-6 | CASSQGDRGLTNIQYF | TGTGCCAGCAGCCAAGGCGACAGGGGGCTGACCAACATTCAGTACTTC
TRBD1 | TRBJ2-5 | - | 12 | TRBV28 | CASSIGQGARYF | TGTGCCAGCAGTATTGGACAGGGGGCGAGGTACTTC
- | TRBJ1-2 | once | 14 | TRBV7-8 | CASSQTEQPYGYTF | TGTGCCAGCAGCCAAACAGAGCAACCCTATGGCTACACCTTC
TRBD1 | TRBJ1-3 | - | 14 | TRBV5-5 | CASSLQGIRNTIYF | TGTGCCAGCAGCTTACAGGGGATTCGGAACACCATATATTTT
TRBD1 | TRBJ1-4 | - | 14 | TRBV29-1 | CSFRTTGVGEKLFF | TGCAGCTTTCGCACGACAGGGGTGGGTGAAAAACTGTTTTTT
- | TRBJ2-1 | - | 16 | TRBV27 | CASSLSDRLAYNEQFF | TGTGCCAGCAGTTTATCGGACAGACTCGCCTACAATGAGCAGTTCTTC
TRBD1 | TRBJ1-4 | - | 14 | TRBV7-6 | CASSSGTGGEKLFF | TGTGCCAGCAGCTCCGGGACAGGGGGAGAAAAGCTGTTTTTT
TRBD1 | TRBJ1-2 | - | 14 | TRBV6-1 | CASSEARGRGGYTF | TGTGCCAGCAGTGAAGCGAGGGGGCGGGGAGGCTACACCTTC
- | TRBJ2-3 | - | 15 | TRBV14 | CASSLTGFTIDTQYF | TGTGCCAGCAGCCTTACAGGTTTCACGATCGATACGCAGTATTTT
TRBD1 | TRBJ2-5 | - | 14 | TRBV5-4 | CASSTGQGQETQYF | TGTGCCAGCAGCACCGGACAGGGACAAGAGACCCAGTACTTC
- | TRBJ2-1 | - | 12 | TRBV4-2 | CASSRATTEQFF | TGTGCCAGCAGCCGCGCGACTACTGAGCAGTTCTTC
TRBD2 | TRBJ2-3 | - | 14 | TRBV6-1 | CASSVSGGTDTQYF | TGTGCCAGCAGTGTTAGCGGGGGCACAGATACGCAGTATTTT
- | TRBJ1-1 | - | 12 | TRBV19 | CASRAGATEAFF | TGTGCCAGTAGAGCAGGGGCCACTGAAGCTTTCTTT
- | TRBJ2-5 | - | 12 | TRBV2 | CASMTDQETQYF | TGTGCCAGCATGACAGACCAAGAGACCCAGTACTTC
- | TRBJ2-2 | - | 13 | TRBV7-3 | CASSPPGTGELFF | TGTGCCAGCAGTCCTCCGGGCACCGGGGAGCTGTTTTTT
- | TRBJ2-1 | few | 16 | TRBV11-3 | CASSSSLGYSYNEQFF | TGTGCCAGCAGCTCCTCGCTGGGCTACTCCTACAATGAGCAGTTCTTC
TRBD2 | TRBJ2-2 | - | 17 | TRBV9 | CASSVGSGGEGTGELFF | TGTGCCAGCAGCGTAGGTAGCGGGGGAGAGGGGACCGGGGAGCTGTTTTTT
TRBD2 | TRBJ2-5 | - | 17 | TRBV18 | CASSALTSGRASETQYF | TGTGCCAGCTCAGCCTTGACTAGCGGGAGGGCCTCGGAGACCCAGTACTTC
TRBD2 | TRBJ2-5 | - | 15 | TRBV5-1 | CASSLVGGGQETQYF | TGCGCCAGCAGCTTGGTCGGGGGAGGGCAAGAGACCCAGTACTTC
TRBD2 | TRBJ2-7 | - | 15 | TRBV9 | CASSVGTSGAYEQYF | TGTGCCAGCAGCGTAGGCACTAGCGGGGCCTACGAGCAGTACTTC
TRBD1 | TRBJ1-2 | - | 14 | TRBV18 | CASSPIGQGNGYTF | TGTGCCAGCTCACCAATCGGACAGGGGAACGGCTACACCTTC
- | TRBJ2-2 | - | 11 | TRBV7-9 | CASSFQGELFF | TGTGCCAGCAGCTTTCAGGGTGAGCTGTTTTTT
- | TRBJ1-4 | - | 12 | TRBV5-4 | CASSLVGEKLFF | TGTGCCAGCAGCTTGGTCGGTGAAAAACTGTTTTTT
TRBD2 | TRBJ2-5 | - | 17 | TRBV5-1 | CASSLRLAGGRRETQYF | TGCGCCAGCAGTCTCCGACTAGCGGGAGGGCGTCGAGAGACCCAGTACTTC
TRBD2 | TRBJ2-1 | - | 15 | TRBV11-1 | CASSLLAGDGSEQFF | TGTGCCAGCAGCTTACTAGCGGGAGACGGAAGTGAGCAGTTCTTC
- | TRBJ1-5 | - | 14 | TRBV27 | CASSFSQGRQPQHF | TGTGCCAGCAGTTTTTCGCAGGGAAGACAGCCCCAGCATTTT
- | TRBJ1-1 | - | 13 | TRBV11-3 | CASSSLGGTEAFF | TGTGCCAGCAGTTCCCTTGGGGGGACTGAAGCTTTCTTT
- | TRBJ2-2 | - | 17 | TRBV9 | CASSVGAGGANTGELFF | TGTGCCAGCAGCGTAGGGGCTGGCGGGGCGAACACCGGGGAGCTGTTTTTT
- | TRBJ1-5 | - | 16 | TRBV27 | CASSLLAPNSNQPQHF | TGTGCCAGCAGTTTACTGGCACCGAATAGCAATCAGCCCCAGCATTTT
TRBD1 | TRBJ2-5 | once | 16 | TRBV9 | CASSVRDRGLRETQYF | TGTGCCAGCAGCGTAAGGGACAGGGGACTTAGAGAGACCCAGTACTTC
- | TRBJ1-4 | - | 15 | TRBV5-1 | CASSMNTGPNEKLFF | TGCGCCAGCAGCATGAACACAGGGCCAAATGAAAAACTGTTTTTT
- | TRBJ2-2 | - | 16 | TRBV30 | CAWSVPTGQNTGELFF | TGTGCCTGGAGTGTACCAACCGGACAGAACACCGGGGAGCTGTTTTTT
- | TRBJ2-3 | once | 16 | TRBV5-1 | CASSLGDGGATDTQYF | TGCGCCAGCAGCTTGGGAGATGGGGGGGCGACAGATACGCAGTATTTT
- | TRBJ2-2 | - | 13 | TRBV7-9 | CASSFLVGGELFF | TGTGCCAGCAGCTTCCTAGTTGGCGGGGAGCTGTTTTTT
TRBD1 | TRBJ1-2 | - | 15 | TRBV6-5 | CASSSPDRGTYGYTF | TGTGCCAGCAGTTCCCCGGACAGGGGAACCTATGGCTACACCTTC
TRBD2 | TRBJ2-3 | once | 15 | TRBV13 | CASSLAGGGTDTQYF | TGTGCCAGCAGCTTAGCGGGAGGGGGCACAGATACGCAGTATTTT
- | TRBJ2-5 | - | 12 | TRBV30 | CARAGGQETQYF | TGTGCCCGAGCCGGGGGTCAAGAGACCCAGTACTTC
- | TRBJ1-6 | - | 14 | TRBV5-1 | CASSIIGQGSPLHF | TGCGCCAGCAGCATAATTGGGCAGGGGTCACCCCTCCACTTT
- | TRBJ1-5 | - | 14 | TRBV7-9 | CASSLDRSDQPQHF | TGTGCCAGCAGCTTAGACAGGTCCGATCAGCCCCAGCATTTT
TRBD2 | TRBJ2-3 | - | 15 | TRBV28 | CASSITSGSTDTQYF | TGTGCCAGCAGTATAACTAGCGGTAGCACAGATACGCAGTATTTT
- | TRBJ2-3 | - | 15 | TRBV6-1 | CASSETSGGRDTQYF | TGTGCCAGCAGTGAAACATCAGGAGGGAGAGATACGCAGTATTTT
TRBD1 | TRBJ1-2 | - | 13 | TRBV6-4 | CASSPGQAYGYTF | TGTGCCAGCAGCCCGGGACAGGCCTATGGCTACACCTTC
TRBD1 | TRBJ2-5 | once | 14 | TRBV5-1 | CASSLRTGQETQYF | TGCGCCAGCAGCTTACGGACAGGGCAAGAGACCCAGTACTTC